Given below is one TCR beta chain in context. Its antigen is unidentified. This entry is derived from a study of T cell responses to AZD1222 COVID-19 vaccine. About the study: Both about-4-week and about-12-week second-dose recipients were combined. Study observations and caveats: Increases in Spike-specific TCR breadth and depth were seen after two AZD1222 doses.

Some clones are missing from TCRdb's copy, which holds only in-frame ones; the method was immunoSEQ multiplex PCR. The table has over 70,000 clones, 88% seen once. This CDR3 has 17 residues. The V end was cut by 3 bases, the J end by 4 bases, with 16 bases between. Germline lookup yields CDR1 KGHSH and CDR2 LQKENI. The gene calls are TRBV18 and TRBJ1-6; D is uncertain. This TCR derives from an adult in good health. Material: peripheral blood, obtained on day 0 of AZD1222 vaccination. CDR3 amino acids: CASSPERDTGYNSPLHF. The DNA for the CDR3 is TGTGCCAGCTCACCGGAGAGGGATACGGGGTATAATTCACCCCTCCACTTT.